These T cell receptor beta chains were read from a single sample in a study of OX40 agonist ivuxolimab in advanced cancers. The table came from immunoSEQ multiplex PCR; TCRdb's copy has only in-frame clones and leaves some out. This sample carries about 90,000 clones, just under 90% of them seen once, and the ten largest clones take 6.5% to 8.5%. The sample in question was CD4+ or CD8+ T cells sorted from blood, obtained in a trial of the OX40 agonist ivuxolimab. The receptors come from an adult with an advanced solid tumor such as melanoma, head and neck, liver or kidney cancer. CDR3s include the opening cysteine and the closing phenylalanine or tryptophan. A D gene is named only where the DNA matches it firmly. The size field is filled for only some rows; it gives once, few, many or a size class.

j_call clone_size d_call v_call cdr3_aa cdr3_nt
TRBJ2-1 NA NA TRBV4-2 CASSFHRDREQFF TGTGCCAGCAGCTTTCACAGGGATCGAGAGCAGTTCTTC
TRBJ1-2 NA TRBD1 TRBV19 CASSRGQGVGYTF TGTGCCAGTAGTCGTGGACAGGGGGTCGGCTACACCTTC
TRBJ2-2 NA NA TRBV6-5 CASSRDTGELFF TGTGCCAGCAGCCGAGACACCGGGGAGCTGTTTTTT
TRBJ1-1 NA NA TRBV6-1 CASSEYGNTEAFF TGTGCCAGCAGTGAATACGGTAACACTGAAGCTTTCTTT
TRBJ2-4 few TRBD1 TRBV25-1 CASSVTGVGNIQYF TGTGCCAGCAGTGTAACAGGGGTGGGAAACATTCAGTACTTC
TRBJ1-1 NA NA TRBV7-9 CASSLQTKNTEAFF TGTGCCAGCAGCTTACAAACCAAGAACACTGAAGCTTTCTTT
TRBJ2-7 NA NA TRBV19 CASSLGGGVDEQYF TGTGCCAGTAGCCTCGGGGGTGGGGTCGACGAGCAGTACTTC
TRBJ1-3 NA NA TRBV28 CASSLVRDYSGNTIYF TGTGCCAGCAGTTTAGTCAGGGACTACTCTGGAAACACCATATATTTT
TRBJ1-5 NA TRBD1 TRBV27 CASSSQRQGLNQPQHF TGTGCCAGCAGTTCCCAGCGACAGGGGCTTAATCAGCCCCAGCATTTT
TRBJ2-3 few TRBD1 TRBV6-1 CASSEWTGNTDTQYF TGTGCCAGCAGTGAATGGACAGGGAACACAGATACGCAGTATTTT
TRBJ2-5 NA TRBD2 TRBV28 CASSTRTSARQETQYF TGTGCCAGCAGTACACGGACTAGCGCCAGACAAGAGACCCAGTACTTC
TRBJ2-7 NA NA TRBV27 CASSETGSYEQYF TGTGCCAGCAGTGAGACAGGCTCCTACGAGCAGTACTTC
TRBJ2-7 NA NA TRBV9 CASSVEDGSYEQYF TGTGCCAGCAGCGTAGAGGACGGATCCTACGAGCAGTACTTC
TRBJ2-6 NA NA TRBV6-5 CASSPRGTGANVLTF TGTGCCAGCAGTCCAAGGGGTACTGGGGCCAACGTCCTGACTTTC
TRBJ1-1 NA NA TRBV2 CASSGAGAATEAFF TGTGCCAGCAGTGGAGCGGGCGCCGCCACTGAAGCTTTCTTT
TRBJ2-7 NA TRBD1 TRBV30 CAWSISGTGDEQYF TGTGCCTGGAGTATCAGCGGGACAGGGGACGAGCAGTACTTC
TRBJ1-1 few NA TRBV10-3 CAISESGGLFF TGTGCCATCAGTGAGTCGGGGGGGTTGTTCTTT
TRBJ2-5 NA NA TRBV4-1 CASSHLDSEWETQYF TGCGCCAGCAGCCACCTGGACAGTGAATGGGAGACCCAGTACTTC
TRBJ2-5 NA NA TRBV7-9 CASSSPARDNQETQYF TGTGCCAGCAGCTCCCCCGCCAGGGACAACCAAGAGACCCAGTACTTC
TRBJ2-5 NA TRBD2 TRBV7-7 CASSGSGRETQYF TGTGCTAGCAGCGGTAGCGGGAGGGAGACCCAGTACTTC
TRBJ2-1 NA TRBD2 TRBV11-2 CASSSWTSGSIYNEQFF TGTGCCAGCAGCTCCTGGACTAGCGGGAGTATCTACAATGAGCAGTTCTTC
TRBJ2-3 NA TRBD1 TRBV27 CASSRLITGGLPTDTQYF TGTGCCAGCAGTCGACTTATAACAGGGGGCCTCCCCACAGATACGCAGTATTTT
TRBJ2-7 NA TRBD2 TRBV5-5 CASSLGLAGGLSYEQYF TGTGCCAGCAGCTTGGGTCTAGCGGGAGGGTTGTCCTACGAGCAGTACTTC
TRBJ2-3 NA NA TRBV9 CASSVEPGVVTDTQYF TGTGCCAGCAGCGTAGAGCCGGGAGTGGTAACAGATACGCAGTATTTT
TRBJ2-1 once NA TRBV9 CASSVRGSSYNEQFF TGTGCCAGCAGCGTGAGGGGAAGCTCCTACAATGAGCAGTTCTTC
TRBJ1-2 NA NA TRBV14 CASSQGQGGYTF TGTGCCAGCAGCCAAGGTCAGGGTGGCTACACCTTC
TRBJ2-3 NA TRBD1 TRBV10-1 CATRDRRSDTQYF TGCGCCACCCGGGACAGACGCTCAGATACGCAGTATTTT
TRBJ2-5 NA NA TRBV5-4 CASSPPGLQETQYF TGTGCCAGCAGCCCGCCGGGACTCCAAGAGACCCAGTACTTC
TRBJ2-3 once NA TRBV5-1 CASSLGDSDTQYF TGCGCCAGCAGCTTGGGGGATTCTGATACGCAGTATTTT
TRBJ2-7 NA TRBD1 TRBV28 CASSLMGQGASGEQYF TGTGCCAGCAGTTTAATGGGACAGGGGGCGTCCGGCGAGCAGTACTTC
TRBJ2-2 once TRBD2 TRBV10-3 CAISITSGMNTGELFF TGTGCCATCAGTATTACTAGCGGGATGAACACCGGGGAGCTGTTTTTT
TRBJ2-7 NA TRBD2 TRBV27 CASSLGRSGGEQYF TGTGCCAGCAGTTTAGGTCGGTCGGGGGGCGAGCAGTACTTC
TRBJ2-7 NA NA TRBV5-4 CASSLAGRNYEQYF TGTGCCAGCAGCTTGGCCGGGAGAAACTACGAGCAGTACTTC
TRBJ1-4 few NA TRBV29-1 CSVQDGPEKLFF TGCAGCGTTCAGGACGGGCCTGAAAAACTGTTTTTT
TRBJ2-7 NA NA TRBV7-9 CASSSPSASPYEQYF TGTGCCAGCAGCTCCCCGTCGGCCTCTCCCTACGAGCAGTACTTC
TRBJ2-7 once NA TRBV4-1 CASSQELGQTYEQYF TGCGCCAGCAGCCAAGAACTTGGACAAACCTACGAGCAGTACTTC
TRBJ2-7 NA TRBD1 TRBV5-1 CASSARTGTYEQYF TGCGCCAGCAGCGCCCGGACAGGTACCTACGAGCAGTACTTC
TRBJ2-7 NA TRBD2 TRBV6-6 CASSYSYLADSYEQYF TGTGCCAGCAGTTACTCGTATCTAGCGGACTCCTACGAGCAGTACTTC
TRBJ2-3 NA TRBD2 TRBV10-3 CAIHPTSGSSDTQYF TGTGCCATCCACCCAACTAGCGGGTCATCAGATACGCAGTATTTT
TRBJ2-1 NA NA TRBV7-3 CASSLISSNEQFF TGTGCCAGCAGCTTAATCTCCAGCAATGAGCAGTTCTTC
TRBJ2-1 NA NA TRBV7-3 CASSSGLRQFF TGTGCCAGCAGCTCGGGTCTCAGGCAGTTCTTC
TRBJ2-7 NA NA TRBV9 CASSVDWGYGHEQYF TGTGCCAGCAGCGTAGATTGGGGGTATGGCCACGAGCAGTACTTC
TRBJ1-3 NA NA TRBV30 CAWSVNAGNTIYF TGTGCCTGGAGTGTAAACGCTGGAAACACCATATATTTT